This T cell receptor beta chain is drawn from a study of blood T cells in healthy people across ages. The wider study: About one barcoded beta molecule per two T cells was captured by template switching.

This clonotype has more than one count but fewer than ten. Trimming shortened V by 1 base and J by 4 bases, and 19 bases separated the two germline ends. From germline, CDR1 is LGHDT and CDR2 YNNKEL (reference sequence). CDR3 length: 17 amino acids. For the second PCR, which ran for 7 to 11 cycles, a sample-barcoded 5' primer and a J-beta primer mix were used. TCRdb reprocessed the 5' RACE reads via MiXCR and lists one record per CDR3 protein. The data show some 760,000 distinct CDR3 sequences, with more than 20% seen just once and 9.4% held by the top ten. The individuals who served as donors were healthy Caucasians living in Russia, aged roughly 6 to 100. These data are also associated with another study on T cells of mothers and their children.

The specimen sequenced was blood. The rearrangement joins TRBV3-1 to TRBJ1-1; D perhaps matches TRBD1 (5 bases). This TCR was sampled from a boy aged 5-17 years in good health. The CDR3 protein is CASSQGPRRLGGTEAFF. The DNA for the CDR3 is TGTGCCAGCAGCCAAGGGCCCCGACGGCTGGGGGGCACTGAAGCTTTCTTT.